The subject of this entry is one T cell receptor beta chain. Its ends do not fully match the called genes, so a read error is possible. This entry comes from a study of CD8 T cells in Susac syndrome. Reverse transcription used roughly 0.45 to 1 ug RNA and random hexamers. TCRdb recomputed calls from the immunoSEQ multiplex PCR reads with MiXCR, one row per CDR3 protein. The data show about 80,000 distinct CDR3 sequences, around 94% seen once. Germline CDR1 SSHAT, CDR2 FNYEAQ (reference sequence). This CDR3 has 16 residues. This chain uses TRBV7-7 with TRBJ2-5, with unresolved D. The sequencing sample was made of CD8+ T cells from PBMCs. The source of this sequence is a human donor with Susac syndrome. The CDR3 nucleotides read TGTGCTAGCAGCTTAGGAGAGCTCCTGTTTCAAGAGACCCAGTACTTC. As protein: CASSLGELLFQETQYF.